The text below deals with one TCR beta chain. Germline lookup yields CDR1 MNHEY and CDR2 SVGAGI. CDR3 length: 14 residues. V was clipped by 6 bases and J by 0 bases, with 9 bases between them. This specimen comes from a study of blood T cell repertoires in COVID-19. Across the study: Italy, Spain and the United States were the sources of the convalescent and acute COVID-19 samples. In each case, the material was cDNA or gDNA derived from T cells, B-cell-depleted T cells, or PBMCs.

Authors' methods: How many nucleated cells were present was estimated from reference gene primer amplification. TCRdb's table, derived via immunoSEQ multiplex PCR, lists solely in-frame clones and lacks some. For V, J and clone size, that table is used; D and trimming come from the DNA. The sample contains fewer than 150,000 clones, 65% to 80% of which appear only once. This sequence joins TRBV6-5 and TRBJ1-5; D perhaps matches TRBD1 (6 bases). Sequenced material: peripheral blood. This clonotype originated in a human donor with acute or convalescent COVID-19. The donor label of this sample is uncertain. For the CDR3, the DNA is TGTGCCAGCAGGAGGGGGGGTAGCAATCAGCCCCAGCATTTT. Residues: CASRRGGSNQPQHF.